Below, 26 T cell receptor beta chains from the same sample are listed, as sequenced in a study of CD8 T cells in ankylosing spondylitis. TCRdb recomputed calls from the 5' RACE reads with MiXCR, one row per CDR3 protein. The repertoire holds some 140,000 distinct CDR3 sequences, with 7.3% as singletons. Specimen: blood, either unsorted or a sorted T cell fraction (not recorded which). These receptors came from a female donor with ankylosing spondylitis or in good health (not recorded which).

The CDR3 region is CASSRKGNQPQHF. In nucleotides, the CDR3 is TGTGCCAGCAGTCGGAAGGGCAATCAGCCCCAGCATTTT. The gene calls are TRBV6-2 or TRBV6-3 and TRBJ1-5; D call uncertain. CDR1 is MNHEY, CDR2 SVGEGT, per germline. The CDR3 spans 13 residues. V shed 5 bases and J shed 2 bases, with 7 bases lying between them.

This clonotype appeared a few times. The chain is built from TRBV7-2 and TRBJ1-2, with a possible D match to TRBD1 (5 bases). Germline CDR1 is SGHTA and CDR2 is FQGNSA. The V gene lost 1 base and the J gene lost 5 bases, with 14 bases spanning the gap. The CDR3 has 15 amino acids. CDR3 amino acids: CASSLGGERGYGYTF. The CDR3 nucleotides are TGTGCCAGCAGCTTAGGGGGGGAGAGGGGATATGGCTACACCTTC.

CDR3 loop: CAWASGNEQFF. In DNA, the CDR3 is TGTGCCTGGGCTAGCGGCAATGAGCAGTTCTTC. The chain carries TRBV30 and TRBJ2-1, with 7 positions matching TRBD2. The V gene's germline CDR1 is GTSNPN and CDR2 SVGIG (reference sequence). The CDR3 is 11 amino acids. V trimming: 5 bases; J trimming: 6 bases; junction bases outside the gene matches: 1.

This clonotype was counted ten times or more. The chain employs TRBV24-1 and TRBJ2-1; no clear D. V lost 3 bases to trimming and J lost 7 bases, with 12 bases between them. CDR3 length: 14 amino acids. In germline, CDR1 is KGHDR, CDR2 SFDVKD. CDR3 in amino acids: CATSDRTIGNEQFF. CDR3 sequence (DNA): TGTGCCACCAGTGATCGGACGATAGGGAATGAGCAGTTCTTC.

This clonotype was detected ten times or more. This chain joins TRBV3-1 and TRBJ2-3; D is undetermined. Trimming shortened V by 3 bases and J by 1 base, and 8 bases separated the two germline ends. The germline V gene encodes CDR1 LGHDT and CDR2 YNNKEL (reference sequence). This CDR3 spans 14 amino acids. CDR3 sequence reads: CASSQTSRTDTQYF. DNA of the CDR3: TGTGCCAGCAGCCAGACATCACGCACAGATACGCAGTATTTT.

This clonotype was seen at least ten times. J is TRBJ2-2 and V is TRBV5-1; D is perhaps TRBD1 or TRBD2 (6 bases each). V was shortened by 6 bases and J by 4 bases, with 13 bases between the two germline ends. The germline V gene encodes CDR1 SGHRS and CDR2 YFSETQ. CDR3 length equals 14 residues. Here the CDR3 reads CASKESGATGELFF. As DNA, the CDR3 is TGCGCCAGCAAGGAGTCGGGGGCCACCGGGGAGCTGTTTTTT.

This clonotype was detected ten times or more. The CDR3 spells CASRSQGAIGNTIYF. Here the CDR3 DNA reads TGTGCCAGCAGGAGTCAGGGGGCGATTGGAAACACCATATATTTT. The chain recombines TRBV12-3 or TRBV12-4 with TRBJ1-3; 8 nucleotides agree with TRBD1. The V and J ends lost 6 bases and 3 bases, in that order; junction bases with no gene match: 7. This CDR3 comprises 15 residues.

This clonotype was found many times. V gene TRBV20-1 combines with J gene TRBJ1-2; D perhaps matches TRBD1 (6 bases). V was pared by 3 bases and J by 4 bases, with 18 bases between. Germline-derived CDR1 and CDR2 are DFQATT and SNEGSKA (reference sequence). The CDR3 totals 15 residues. CDR3 DNA sequence: TGCAGTGCTAGCCTCCCCGGGGGCGGGGGCTATGGCTACACCTTC. Translation: CSASLPGGGGYGYTF.

The table lists this clonotype with many counts. The rearrangement joins TRBV6-2 or TRBV6-3 to TRBJ1-5, with no clear D. The germline V gene has CDR1 MNHEY and CDR2 SVGEGT. Trimming cost V 8 bases and J 1 base, with 12 bases left between them. The CDR3 sequence is 14 residues long. The CDR3: CASSGGPSNQPQHF. The CDR3, as DNA: TGTGCCAGCTCTGGAGGGCCCAGCAATCAGCCCCAGCATTTT.

To note about this clonotype: A much larger clone lies a single base off, so this may be a read error. This rearrangement joins TRBV7-8 to TRBJ2-4; D may be TRBD1 or TRBD2 (6 bases each). CDR3 size: 16 residues. Germline V gives CDR1 SGHVS, CDR2 FQNEAQ. V lost 4 bases and J 3 bases, leaving 16 bases between the germline ends. The CDR3 here is CASSSGANLVKNIQYF. The CDR3 nucleotides read TGTGCCAGCAGCTCGGGGGCTAATCTAGTCAAAAACATTCAGTACTTC.

This clonotype was detected only a few times. A read error may explain this, as a much larger clone is one base away. The V gene is TRBV28, the J gene TRBJ2-7; unclear D gene. The CDR3 loop spans 14 amino acids. Germline V gene sequence: CDR1 MDHEN, CDR2 SYDVKM. The V end lost 7 bases, the J end lost 0 bases, and 13 bases lay between the germline ends. The CDR3 reads CASNTPRSSYEQYF. For the CDR3, the DNA is TGTGCCAGCAATACCCCTCGCAGCTCCTACGAGCAGTACTTC.

As concerns this clonotype: A read error may be the cause here, since a much bigger clone is one base away. The chain carries TRBV7-2 and TRBJ1-4, with TRBD1 matching over 7 bases. Germline CDR1 and CDR2: SGHTA and FQGNSA. The CDR3 is 14 amino acids. DNA of the CDR3: TGTGTCAGCAGACGCGGGACAGAGGATGAAAAACTGTTTTTT. Amino acid sequence: CVSRRGTEDEKLFF.

The chain carries TRBV6-4 and TRBJ2-3; TRBD1 or TRBD2 may be the D gene (6 bases each). This CDR3 spans 14 amino acids. Trimming took 2 bases from V and 3 from J, leaving 9 bases between them. The germline V gene has CDR1 MRHNA and CDR2 SNTAGT. CDR3 DNA sequence: TGTGCCAGCAGTGACAAGGGGGGAACAGATACGCAGTATTTT. This translates into CASSDKGGTDTQYF.

This clonotype has ten or more counts. This chain connects TRBV27 to TRBJ1-1; no clear D gene. Trimming removed 5 bases from V and 3 bases from J, with 10 bases in between. CDR1 and CDR2 from the germline V gene are MNHEY and SMNVEV (reference sequence). The CDR3 has 13 residues. This CDR3 reads CASSQVLDTEAFF. The CDR3 DNA follows: TGTGCCAGCAGTCAGGTATTAGACACTGAAGCTTTCTTT.

This clonotype appeared many times. This chain joins TRBV7-9 and TRBJ1-1, with no clear D. Trimming took 1 base from V and 0 from J, leaving 6 bases between them. The CDR3 consists of 14 residues. The germline gives CDR1 SEHNR, CDR2 FQNEAQ (reference sequence). DNA of the CDR3: TGTGCCAGCAGCTTAGAGGACGTGAACACTGAAGCTTTCTTT. Residues: CASSLEDVNTEAFF.

This clonotype came up many times. The CDR3 loop reads CSATSGQGLSEQYF. The CDR3 DNA reads TGCAGTGCTACCTCGGGACAGGGGCTCAGCGAGCAGTACTTC. The chain combines TRBV20-1 with TRBJ2-7; 10 nucleotides line up with TRBD1. Germline CDR1 reads DFQATT; CDR2 reads SNEGSKA (reference sequence). This CDR3 contains 14 residues. J lost 6 bases, V lost 4 bases, and 9 bases had no gene match.

This clonotype was detected many times. This chain joins TRBV5-1 and TRBJ1-3; D is perhaps TRBD1 (5 bases). The CDR3 sequence is 13 residues long. The germline CDR1 and CDR2 sequences are SGHRS and YFSETQ. The V gene lost 6 bases and the J gene lost 4 bases, with 11 bases spanning the gap. The CDR3 coding sequence is TGCGCCAGCACCACCGGGGGAGGAAACACCATATATTTT. This gives the protein CASTTGGGNTIYF.

This clonotype is medium-sized by share. The V gene is TRBV15, the J gene TRBJ2-5; D ambiguous. CDR3 size: 11 residues. V gave up 0 bases and J gave up 10 bases, with 6 bases separating them. Germline loops: CDR1 LNHNV, CDR2 YYDKDF (reference sequence). CDR3 nucleotide sequence: TGTGCCACCAGCAGAGATGGAGACCAGTACTTC. Amino acids: CATSRDGDQYF.

This clonotype was seen many times. This chain connects TRBV27 to TRBJ2-7, with no clear D. Trimming took 4 bases from V and 0 from J, leaving 4 bases between them. The CDR3 is made up of 12 amino acids. Germline CDR1 MNHEY, CDR2 SMNVEV (reference sequence). For the CDR3, the DNA is TGTGCCAGCAGTTCCCTCTCCTACGAGCAGTACTTC. It specifies CASSSLSYEQYF.

At least ten counts were recorded for this clonotype. In nucleotides, the CDR3 is TGTGCCAGCAGTGAATGGGCAGCAAGCTCCTACGAGCAGTACTTC. Translation gives CASSEWAASSYEQYF. The rearrangement links TRBV2 to TRBJ2-7; D call uncertain. Trimming cost V 2 bases and J 0 bases, with 11 bases left between them. Germline assignment: CDR1 SNHLY and CDR2 FYNNEI. This CDR3 region has 15 residues.

This clonotype was recorded many times. The chain links TRBV18 to TRBJ1-5; 7 bases match TRBD1. V lost 4 bases, J lost 5 bases, and 11 bases stayed unmatched. The CDR3 runs to 16 residues. Germline CDR1 and CDR2: KGHSH and LQKENI. The chain's CDR3 is CASSLNPTGYYQPQHF. CDR3 DNA: TGTGCCAGCTCACTTAACCCGACAGGGTATTATCAGCCCCAGCATTTT.

This clonotype was picked up many times. This rearrangement joins TRBV5-1 to TRBJ1-1; tentatively, D is TRBD1 (5 bases). Germline-derived CDR1 and CDR2 are SGHRS and YFSETQ. The CDR3 contains 14 residues. Trimming cost V 1 base and J 6 bases, with 13 bases left between them. The CDR3 is CASSLHRGNAEAFF. In DNA, the CDR3 is TGCGCCAGCAGCTTGCATAGGGGAAACGCTGAAGCTTTCTTT.

The sample holds many counts of this clonotype. V is TRBV5-1 and J is TRBJ1-4; 9 positions match TRBD1. The CDR3 is 14 amino acids. The germline CDR1 and CDR2 sequences are SGHRS and YFSETQ. V trimming: 4 bases; J trimming: 7 bases; junction bases outside the gene matches: 5. CDR3 amino acids: CASSPGQGVEKLFF. As DNA, the CDR3 is TGCGCCAGCAGCCCGGGACAGGGAGTTGAAAAACTGTTTTTT.

This clonotype was seen repeatedly, ten times or more. This rearrangement joins TRBV29-1 to TRBJ2-1; D uncertain. The ends were cut back, 4 bases at V and 9 bases at J, with 19 bases in the middle. This CDR3 has 14 amino acids. Germline V gene sequence: CDR1 SQVTM, CDR2 ANQGSEA. The CDR3 DNA is TGCAGCGTTGGGTCTGGGCTGGGGATAGGTGAGCAGTTCTTC. Amino acids: CSVGSGLGIGEQFF.

This clonotype was found many times. This rearrangement joins TRBV5-1 to TRBJ1-2, with a possible D match to TRBD1 (6 bases). The V end was cut by 4 bases, the J end by 3 bases, with 19 bases between. CDR3 length: 16 residues. Germline V CDR1 and CDR2: SGHRS, YFSETQ. CDR3 nucleotide sequence: TGCGCCAGCAGCCCACAGGACAGTACCGGGGACTATGGCTACACCTTC. Its protein is CASSPQDSTGDYGYTF. The full variable domain, its missing parts supplied by reference TRBV5-1 and TRBJ1-2, is KAGVTQTPRYLIKTRGQQVTLSCSPISGHRSVSWYQQTPGQGLQFLFEYFSETQRNKGNFPGRFSGRQFSNSRSEMNVSTLELGDSALYLCASSPQDSTGDYGYTFGSGTRLTVV.

This clonotype was detected ten times or more. This chain links TRBV30 with TRBJ1-6; 8 bases are a match to TRBD1. Germline loops: CDR1 GTSNPN, CDR2 SVGIG (reference sequence). The CDR3 loop spans 14 amino acids. V lost 0 bases and J lost 9; bases outside the gene matches: 4. CDR3 DNA sequence: TGTGCCTGGAGTGTACAGGGGGGTAGTTCACCCCTCCACTTT. Amino acids: CAWSVQGGSSPLHF.